The 9 T cell receptor beta chains below all came from one sample that was sequenced in a study of cytomegalovirus exposure and HLA in healthy donors. Primers: 60 Vbeta forward and 13 Jbeta reverse. The table came from immunoSEQ multiplex PCR; TCRdb's copy has only in-frame clones and leaves some out. The sample lists more than 100,000 clones, under 80% occurring once. Sequenced: PBMCs. The receptor set was obtained from a man aged 55-75 years in good health and CMV-seropositive.

The chain links TRBV9 to TRBJ1-2; possible D gene TRBD1, 5 bases. Germline assignment: CDR1 SGDLS and CDR2 YYNGEE. Deletions cut 3 bases from V and 0 bases from J, with 24 bases between. The CDR3 totals 19 residues. The CDR3 DNA reads as TGTGCCAGCAGCGACAACGATGGAACTACGGGGGAGACTAACTATGGCTACACCTTC. Translating it yields CASSDNDGTTGETNYGYTF. The full variable domain, in which reference TRBV9 and TRBJ1-2 provide the parts outside the CDR3, is DSGVTQTPKHLITATGQRVTLRCSPRSGDLSVYWYQQSLDQGLQFLIQYYNGEERAKGNILERFSAQQFPDLHSELNLSSLELGDSALYFCASSDNDGTTGETNYGYTFGSGTRLTVV.

This clone was counted a few times. V is TRBV5-4 and J is TRBJ2-7; tentative D call: TRBD1 (5 bases). This CDR3 comprises 14 residues. Germline-derived CDR1 and CDR2 are SGHNT and YYREEE (reference sequence). V lost 5 bases and J 0 bases, leaving 12 bases between the germline ends. CDR3 in amino acids: CASSPGLSSYEQYF. CDR3 bases: TGTGCCAGCAGTCCAGGGTTGAGCTCCTACGAGCAGTACTTC. Combining the CDR3 with reference TRBV5-4 and TRBJ2-7 gives the whole variable domain ETGVTQSPTHLIKTRGQQVTLRCSSQSGHNTVSWYQQALGQGPQFIFQYYREEENGRGNFPPRFSGLQFPNYSSELNVNALELDDSALYLCASSPGLSSYEQYFGPGTRLTVT.

The chain uses TRBV5-1 and TRBJ1-5; tentative D call: TRBD1 (5 bases). V was trimmed by 2 bases and J by 1 base, leaving 10 bases between them. The CDR3 has 15 amino acids. Germline values: CDR1 SGHRS, CDR2 YFSETQ. For the CDR3, the DNA is TGCGCCAGCAGCTTAGGGGAAGCGAGCAATCAGCCCCAGCATTTT. As protein: CASSLGEASNQPQHF. Based on the CDR3 plus reference TRBV5-1 and TRBJ1-5, the full variable domain is KAGVTQTPRYLIKTRGQQVTLSCSPISGHRSVSWYQQTPGQGLQFLFEYFSETQRNKGNFPGRFSGRQFSNSRSEMNVSTLELGDSALYLCASSLGEASNQPQHFGDGTRLSIL.

About this clone: At one boundary the junction diverges from the germline segment, which might be a read error. The sample has other DNA sequences that encode this CDR3 too. This sequence joins TRBV5-1 and TRBJ1-1, with a weak D call TRBD1 (6 bases). The CDR3 is made up of 14 amino acids. The germline V gene has CDR1 SGHRS and CDR2 YFSETQ. The CDR3 nucleotides are TGCGCCAGTAGCTTGGGGGGACAGAACACTGAAGCTTTCTTT. It specifies CASSLGGQNTEAFF.

This clone is a singleton in its sample. V gene TRBV12-5 combines with J gene TRBJ2-2; D is possibly TRBD1 (5 bases). The ends were cut back, 8 bases at V and 1 base at J, with 5 bases in the middle. From germline, CDR1 is LGHNT and CDR2 FRNRAP. The CDR3 contains 12 residues. The CDR3 nucleotides read TGTGCTAGTACAGGGAACACCGGGGAGCTGTTTTTT. Translated: CASTGNTGELFF.

The rearrangement joins TRBV29-1 to TRBJ1-2, with 11 positions matching TRBD1. V was pared by 5 bases and J by 5 bases, with 13 bases of the junction left unmatched. Germline CDR1 SQVTM, CDR2 ANQGSEA. This CDR3 region has 16 residues. The CDR3 sequence: CSVRGIPGQGVYGYTF. The CDR3 DNA follows: TGCAGCGTTCGAGGGATCCCGGGACAGGGGGTGTATGGCTACACCTTC. The full variable domain, its missing parts supplied by reference TRBV29-1 and TRBJ1-2, is SAVISQKPSRDICQRGTSLTIQCQVDSQVTMMFWYRQQPGQSLTLIATANQGSEATYESGFVIDKFPISRPNLTFSTLTVSNMSPEDSSIYLCSVRGIPGQGVYGYTFGSGTRLTVV.

As regards this clone: Other DNA sequences in this sample translate to the same CDR3. The J gene is TRBJ2-7, the V gene TRBV30; 8 bases match TRBD1. CDR3 length equals 14 residues. V trimming: 3 bases; J trimming: 4 bases; junction bases outside the gene matches: 8. Germline lookup yields CDR1 GTSNPN and CDR2 SVGIG (reference sequence). CDR3 protein: CAWSYRGIRYEQYF. The CDR3, as DNA: TGTGCCTGGAGCTACAGGGGGATCCGGTACGAGCAGTACTTC.

V is TRBV29-1 and J is TRBJ1-1; 12 bases agree with TRBD1. CDR3 length: 15 amino acids. Germline CDR1 reads SQVTM; CDR2 reads ANQGSEA. J was trimmed by 4 bases and V by 1 base; bases with no gene match: 4. DNA of the CDR3: TGCAGCGTTGAAGGTCCGGGACAGGGGGCCACTGAAGCTTTCTTT. This translates into CSVEGPGQGATEAFF.

This clone has just a few counts. This chain connects TRBV5-5 to TRBJ1-5; 9 bases align to TRBD1. J gave up 5 bases and V 4 bases, and 7 bases lay outside the gene matches. The CDR3 runs 15 residues. CDR1 and CDR2 (germline): SGHKS, YYEKEE (reference sequence). As DNA, the CDR3 is TGTGCCAGCAGCAACTGGACAGGGGAGGATCAGCCCCAGCATTTT. The encoded protein is CASSNWTGEDQPQHF.